The 7 T cell receptor beta chains in this list originate from one sample, sequenced in a study of CD8 T cells in Susac syndrome (dated by TCRdb to about 2019). The library was made by the immunoSEQ multiplex PCR assay. RNA was extracted using the RNeasy kit, and roughly 0.45 to 1 microgram was reverse transcribed with random hexamers. TCRdb redid the processing of the public reads, applying fastp at Q25 and MiXCR, and retained in-frame beta chains. Entries are consolidated by CDR3 protein sequence, retaining the most common genes and DNA. Within this sample are around 270,000 distinct CDR3 sequences, with 89% of them counted one time only. The top ten hold more than 0.15% of the sample. Sequenced: CD8+ T cells from PBMCs. These receptors all come from a human donor with multiple sclerosis.

This rearrangement joins TRBV4-3 to TRBJ2-1, with 7 bases lining up with TRBD2. CDR3 length: 15 residues. In germline, CDR1 is LGHNA, CDR2 YSLEER. Unmatched junction bases numbered 6, after V lost 3 bases and J lost 4 bases. The CDR3 bases are TGCGCCAGCAGCCACGGCCCTAGCGGATACAATGAGCAGTTCTTC. Residues: CASSHGPSGYNEQFF.

This chain links TRBV4-2 with TRBJ1-2; D remains ambiguous. The CDR3 totals 12 residues. Deletions cut 4 bases from V and 8 bases from J, with 11 bases between. Germline V gene sequence: CDR1 LGHNA, CDR2 YNFKEQ. The CDR3 protein is CASSRQADGYTF. The DNA of the CDR3 is TGTGCCAGCAGCCGCCAGGCGGACGGCTACACCTTC.

The V and J genes are TRBV7-2 and TRBJ2-7; D gene uncertain. This CDR3 is built from 18 residues. CDR1 and CDR2 from the germline V gene are SGHTA and FQGNSA. V lost 4 bases and J lost 3, with 25 bases in between. The CDR3 here is CASSSEKWAQRPFYEQYF. In DNA form, the CDR3 reads TGTGCCAGCAGCTCCGAAAAATGGGCGCAGAGGCCATTCTACGAGCAGTACTTC. Complete variable domain (other parts from reference TRBV7-2 and TRBJ2-7): GAGVSQSPSNKVTEKGKDVELRCDPISGHTALYWYRQSLGQGLEFLIYFQGNSAPDKSGLPSDRFSAERTGGSVSTLTIQRTQQEDSAVYLCASSSEKWAQRPFYEQYFGPGTRLTVT.

The chain recombines TRBV29-1 with TRBJ2-1; TRBD1 aligns across 8 bases. This CDR3 is 13 amino acids long. V shed 7 bases, J shed 8 bases, and the junction held 10 bases outside the gene matches. Germline values: CDR1 SQVTM, CDR2 ANQGSEA. This chain's CDR3 is CSGAAGGFDEQFF. The CDR3 DNA sequence: TGCAGCGGTGCGGCAGGGGGCTTTGATGAGCAGTTCTTC.

J is TRBJ2-3 and V is TRBV20-1, with 7 bases lining up with TRBD1. Looked up from germline, CDR1 is DFQATT and CDR2 is SNEGSKA (reference sequence). This CDR3 contains 15 residues. With V trimmed by 6 bases and J by 0 bases, 9 bases remained unmatched. For the CDR3, the DNA is TGCAGTGCGCGAAGGACAGGAGCTAGCACAGATACGCAGTATTTT. The encoded protein is CSARRTGASTDTQYF.

About this clonotype itself: The junction departs from germline at one end; a sequencing error may be responsible. This chain uses TRBV6-6 with TRBJ1-5; 7 nucleotides align to TRBD1. The germline gives CDR1 MNHNY, CDR2 SVGAGI (reference sequence). The CDR3 is 14 amino acids. The CDR3 bases are TGTGCCTGCAGTGCCGGGACAGTAAATCAGCCCCAGCATTTT. Its protein product is CACSAGTVNQPQHF.

This clonotype was counted a single time. The rearrangement uses TRBV19 and TRBJ1-1; no reliable D call. Between the trimmed V and J ends, which lost 3 bases and 4 bases, there was a span of 9 bases. CDR1 and CDR2 from the germline V gene are LNHDA and SQIVND (reference sequence). This CDR3 is 13 amino acids long. The chain's CDR3 is CASSMTELTEAFF. The DNA for the CDR3 is TGTGCCAGTAGTATGACGGAACTCACTGAAGCTTTCTTT.